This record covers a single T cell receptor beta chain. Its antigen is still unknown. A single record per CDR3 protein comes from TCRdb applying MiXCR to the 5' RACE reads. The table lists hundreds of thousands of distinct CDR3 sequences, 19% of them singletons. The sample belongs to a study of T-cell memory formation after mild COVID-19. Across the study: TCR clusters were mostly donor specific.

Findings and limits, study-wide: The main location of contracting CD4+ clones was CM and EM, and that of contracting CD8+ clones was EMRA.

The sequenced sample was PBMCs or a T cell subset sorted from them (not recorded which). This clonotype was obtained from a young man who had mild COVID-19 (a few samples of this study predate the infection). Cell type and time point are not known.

The CDR3 loop reads CASSLDPSTGDKLNTEAFF. As DNA, the CDR3 is TGCGCCAGCAGCTTGGACCCTTCGACAGGGGATAAACTGAACACTGAAGCTTTCTTT. V and J are TRBV5-1 and TRBJ1-1; 8 positions agree with TRBD1. The J segment lost 0 bases and the V segment lost 0 bases, leaving 13 bases of the junction unmatched. CDR3 length: 19 amino acids. Germline V lookup: CDR1 SGHRS, CDR2 YFSETQ.